The 21 T cell receptor beta chains below were found in one sample sequenced in a study of post-analysis software for immune sequencing data. Study results and limitations: Roughly five TRBV segments were significantly more frequent in patients than in controls. TRBV5-6, TRBV5-1 and TRBV20-1 were among these segments.

Tagging with unique molecular identifiers was a feature of the TCR beta cDNA libraries. TCRdb ran MiXCR on the PCR reads and lists one entry per CDR3 protein. The profile shows fewer than 900,000 distinct CDR3 sequences, 46% of them singletons. Which antigens these TCRs recognize remains unknown. Sequenced: blood. These receptors were taken from a girl aged 5-17 years with multiple sclerosis.

The genes are TRBV5-1 and TRBJ2-1; TRBD2 matches at 13 bases. The CDR3 contains 16 residues. Germline loops: CDR1 SGHRS, CDR2 YFSETQ. V shed 0 bases, J shed 8 bases, and the junction held 5 bases outside the gene matches. The CDR3 bases are TGCGCCAGCAGCTTGGGCGGGACTAGCGGGACCGATGAGCAGTTCTTC. This codes for CASSLGGTSGTDEQFF.

This chain links TRBV20-1 with TRBJ2-5, with 11 bases fitting TRBD2. CDR3 length: 15 residues. The germline CDR1 and CDR2 sequences are DFQATT and SNEGSKA (reference sequence). V dropped 3 bases and J dropped 5; count of bases not matched to a gene: 8. CDR3 coding DNA: TGCAGTGCTAGGTTTTCGACTAGCGGGAAGGAGACCCAGTACTTC. Its protein is CSARFSTSGKETQYF.

This clonotype came up a few times. This chain links TRBV5-1 with TRBJ2-3, with D perhaps assigned TRBD1 or TRBD2 (5 bases each). The CDR3 runs to 14 residues. Deletions cut 9 bases from V and 0 bases from J, with 14 bases between. Germline V gene lookup returns CDR1 SGHRS and CDR2 YFSETQ. CDR3 in amino acids: CATRVGTSTDTQYF. The CDR3 coding sequence is TGCGCCACCCGGGTAGGGACCAGCACAGATACGCAGTATTTT.

The V and J genes are TRBV29-1 and TRBJ1-1, with 7 bases aligning to TRBD1. V shed 5 bases and J 1 base; nucleotides not matched to a gene: 1. In germline, CDR1 is SQVTM, CDR2 ANQGSEA. This CDR3 region has 12 residues. The CDR3 spells CSVHRGNTEAFF. As DNA, the CDR3 is TGCAGCGTTCACAGGGGGAACACTGAAGCTTTCTTT.

The chain joins TRBV20-1 to TRBJ2-5; D unclear. Per germline, CDR1 DFQATT and CDR2 SNEGSKA (reference sequence). V lost 7 bases, J lost 0 bases, and 12 bases lay in between. This CDR3 contains 13 residues. The CDR3 DNA sequence: TGCAGTGTCAGGCGGCAGGACCAAGAGACCCAGTACTTC. Protein: CSVRRQDQETQYF.

The V gene is TRBV5-6, the J gene TRBJ1-6, with TRBD1 matching over 7 bases. Germline CDR1 SGHDT, CDR2 YYEEEE. The CDR3 covers 14 residues. The V and J ends lost 6 bases and 8 bases, in that order; junction bases with no gene match: 8. The CDR3 DNA reads as TGTGCCAGCACTTTGACAGGGCTAGATTCACCCCTCCACTTT. Translation gives CASTLTGLDSPLHF.

In this sample, this clonotype turned up once. The V and J genes are TRBV20-1 and TRBJ2-1, with TRBD2 identical over 8 bases. Germline CDR1 reads DFQATT; CDR2 reads SNEGSKA (reference sequence). V dropped 4 bases and J dropped 1; count of bases not matched to a gene: 15. The CDR3 has 18 residues. The CDR3 is CSATNPISGSRSYNEQFF. CDR3 in DNA: TGCAGTGCTACAAATCCGATAAGCGGGAGCCGATCCTACAATGAGCAGTTCTTC.

The rearrangement uses TRBV5-1 and TRBJ2-3; unclear D gene. CDR3 size: 15 residues. Trimming cost V 4 bases and J 3 bases, with 15 bases left between them. Per the germline V gene, CDR1 is SGHRS and CDR2 is YFSETQ. CDR3 protein: CASSPNPLGTDTQYF. The CDR3 DNA reads as TGCGCCAGCAGCCCGAACCCCCTAGGTACAGATACGCAGTATTTT.

The rearrangement links TRBV7-9 to TRBJ2-7; the D gene is possibly TRBD1 (6 bases). The J call may be mistaken, given a closer DNA end match to TRBJ2-5. CDR1 and CDR2 from the germline V gene are SEHNR and FQNEAQ (reference sequence). CDR3 length: 16 residues. CDR3 region: CASSPLRDKGVETQYF. The CDR3, as DNA: TGTGCCAGCAGCCCCCTGAGGGACAAGGGGGTCGAGACCCAGTACTTC.

The chain uses TRBV7-9 and TRBJ2-5, with 7 bases matching TRBD2. Germline CDR1 reads SEHNR; CDR2 reads FQNEAQ (reference sequence). V was clipped by 8 bases and J by 3 bases; unmatched bases: 18. The CDR3 has 17 residues. The CDR3 DNA is TGTGCCAGCGGAATCAGAACCAGCGGGAATTCGGAAGAGACCCAGTACTTC. This translates into CASGIRTSGNSEETQYF.

The gene calls are TRBV5-1 and TRBJ2-5, with D tentatively TRBD1 or TRBD2 (5 bases each). With 4 bases removed from V and 3 bases from J, the gap between germline ends came to 16 bases. In germline, CDR1 is SGHRS, CDR2 YFSETQ. The CDR3 sequence is 15 residues long. CDR3 DNA: TGCGCCAGCAGCGGGGCAGACTTGGGAGAAGAGACCCAGTACTTC. Translating gives CASSGADLGEETQYF.

About this clonotype: At one end, the junction sequence differs from germline, possibly due to a read error. This rearrangement joins TRBV7-8 to TRBJ2-6; weak D call: TRBD1 (5 bases). The CDR3 is made up of 16 amino acids. Germline loops: CDR1 SGHVS, CDR2 FQNEAQ. CDR3 bases: TGTGCCAGCAGCCCTACGACCCGCTCTGGGGCCAACGTCCGGACTTTC. This translates into CASSPTTRSGANVRTF. The full variable domain, with the rest looked up from reference TRBV7-8 and TRBJ2-6, is GAGVSQSPRYKVAKRGQDVALRCDPISGHVSLFWYQQALGQGPEFLTYFQNEAQLDKSGLPSDRFFAERPEGSVSTLKIQRTQQEDSAVYLCASSPTTRSGANVRTFGAGSRLTVL.

This rearrangement joins TRBV6-1 to TRBJ2-7; D possibly corresponds to TRBD2 (7 bases). V was clipped by 11 bases and J by 2 bases, with 22 bases between them. The length of the CDR3 is 15 residues. Germline CDR1 MNHNS, CDR2 SASEGT. As DNA, the CDR3 is TGTGCCCTCGAAGGGGGGGGGACGATCCCCTACGAGCAGTACTTC. It encodes CALEGGGTIPYEQYF.

This clonotype has a single count. Germline is not matched at one junction end, which may reflect a read error. The rearrangement links TRBV11-2 to TRBJ2-5, with 11 nucleotides matching TRBD1. Germline CDR1 and CDR2: SGHAT and FQNNGV. The CDR3 covers 15 residues. Here the CDR3 DNA reads TGTGCCAGCAGCTTATTGTGGACAGGGGGCGAGACCCGGTACTTC. Its protein is CASSLLWTGGETRYF.

The chain carries TRBV27 and TRBJ2-4; the D is unclear. The V gene's germline CDR1 is MNHEY and CDR2 SMNVEV (reference sequence). V shed 6 bases and J shed 2 bases, with 11 bases lying between them. CDR3 length: 14 amino acids. The CDR3: CASSPGSTKNIQYF. The CDR3 DNA follows: TGTGCCAGCAGCCCCGGGTCGACCAAAAACATTCAGTACTTC.

The chain has TRBV5-1 and TRBJ2-1; 8 nucleotides agree with TRBD1. J was trimmed by 1 base and V by 7 bases; bases with no gene match: 7. Germline CDR1 SGHRS, CDR2 YFSETQ. The CDR3 runs 15 residues. The chain's CDR3 is CASYTQGASYNEQFF. The CDR3 nucleotides read TGCGCCAGCTATACCCAGGGGGCTTCCTACAATGAGCAGTTCTTC. The whole variable domain, remainder taken from reference TRBV5-1 and TRBJ2-1, is KAGVTQTPRYLIKTRGQQVTLSCSPISGHRSVSWYQQTPGQGLQFLFEYFSETQRNKGNFPGRFSGRQFSNSRSEMNVSTLELGDSALYLCASYTQGASYNEQFFGPGTRLTVL.

The V call is TRBV24-1, the J call TRBJ2-5, with 14 bases aligning to TRBD2. Trimming cost V 4 bases and J 7 bases; bases outside gene matches: 7. The V gene's germline CDR1 is KGHDR and CDR2 SFDVKD. The length of the CDR3 is 16 residues. The CDR3 loop reads CATSETTSGRVATQYF. In nucleotides, the CDR3 is TGTGCCACCAGTGAAACGACTAGCGGGAGGGTTGCGACCCAGTACTTC.

This clonotype has only a few counts. V and J are TRBV10-3 and TRBJ1-2; possible D gene TRBD1, 6 bases. Germline V gene data show CDR1 as ENHRY and CDR2 as SYGVKD. The CDR3 runs to 14 residues. V was pared by 7 bases and J by 4 bases, with 16 bases between. CDR3 region: CAITSPGAPYGYTF. CDR3 in DNA: TGTGCCATCACAAGTCCAGGGGCCCCCTATGGCTACACCTTC.

This clonotype was detected only a few times. This sequence joins TRBV24-1 and TRBJ2-3; 7 bases line up with TRBD2. Trimming removed 3 bases from V and 4 bases from J; junction bases left unmatched: 12. The CDR3 extends over 17 amino acids. Germline V gene sequence: CDR1 KGHDR, CDR2 SFDVKD. In DNA, the CDR3 is TGTGCCACCAGTGATCAAGCGGGACTACGAGGACCAGATACGCAGTATTTT. Amino acids: CATSDQAGLRGPDTQYF.

The genes are TRBV7-2 and TRBJ2-3; no reliable D call. CDR1 and CDR2 (germline): SGHTA, FQGNSA. CDR3 length: 14 amino acids. Trimming took 5 bases from V and 5 from J, leaving 14 bases between them. The CDR3 DNA is TGTGCCAGCAGCCAGGAGTACTGGGGAGATACGCAGTATTTT. It specifies CASSQEYWGDTQYF. The full variable domain, rest sourced from reference TRBV7-2 and TRBJ2-3, is GAGVSQSPSNKVTEKGKDVELRCDPISGHTALYWYRQSLGQGLEFLIYFQGNSAPDKSGLPSDRFSAERTGGSVSTLTIQRTQQEDSAVYLCASSQEYWGDTQYFGPGTRLTVL.

This clonotype was found a few times. The chain combines TRBV27 with TRBJ2-4; D is perhaps TRBD1 (6 bases). Judging by the DNA end, TRBJ2-5 fits better; the J call may be wrong. Per the germline V gene, CDR1 is MNHEY and CDR2 is SMNVEV (reference sequence). CDR3 length: 14 amino acids. The CDR3 region is CASSTGSLTGTQYF. The CDR3 region has the DNA TGTGCCAGCAGTACAGGGTCCCTTACAGGGACCCAGTACTTC.